Listed below are T cell receptor beta chains from one sample, sequenced in a study of T cell repertoires in cytomegalovirus infection. MiXCR was run by TCRdb on the reads, yielding one entry per CDR3 protein. This sample yields around 900,000 distinct CDR3 sequences, of which approximately 31% are seen a single time; over 10% belongs to the top ten. These receptors' targets are unknown. Material: cultured CD8+ T cells from PBMCs, obtained from culture after CMV antigen stimulation. These receptors were obtained from a human donor in good health (CMV status not recorded). Some clones in this sample may be carry-over from other donors' samples. The conserved cysteine and the conserved F or W are not part of the CDR3 here.

TRBV6-1,TRBJ2-5,ASRPPGGETQY
TRBV27,TRBJ1-1,ASSLAGEVMNTEAF
TRBV5-6,TRBJ1-2,ASSSVVGGKGSGYT
TRBV5-5,TRBJ2-3,ASSYGTEESTDTQY
TRBV6-2/TRBV6-3,TRBJ2-3,ASDSGYTQY
TRBV27,TRBJ2-1,ASSFEQRGSYNEQF
TRBV27,TRBJ2-5,ASSFLDRVQETQY
TRBV6-1,TRBJ2-1,ASSDTGTRGGGSYNEQF
TRBV27,TRBJ2-3,ASRHYRAGLAGGQDTQY
TRBV19,TRBJ2-5,ASSLDWWETQY
TRBV11-2,TRBJ2-3,ASSSHRGLAEGTDTQY
TRBV11-3,TRBJ2-1,ASSLWPDNEQF
TRBV5-4,TRBJ1-2,ASSRAEEGYT
TRBV7-2,TRBJ1-5,ASSYGTGWGQPQH
TRBV4-3,TRBJ2-5,ASSQDPGLAGLGETQY
TRBV6-2/TRBV6-3,TRBJ1-4,ASSYSTSGTIPIELF
TRBV7-9,TRBJ1-1,ASSSRDRGVGTEAF
TRBV4-1,TRBJ2-3,ASSQAGSADTQY
TRBV7-9,TRBJ1-3,ASSPGTDRSGWRNTIY
TRBV9,TRBJ2-5,ASSETLNGPETQY